This record covers a single T cell receptor (beta chain). At one end the junction does not follow the germline gene, possibly because of a read error. This specimen belongs to a study of T cells after yellow fever vaccination. Conversion of TCR transcripts into cDNA relied on 5'RACE template switching, which added a universal primer site and UMIs. MiXCR, run by TCRdb on the 5' RACE reads, gives a single entry per CDR3 protein. In the table there are hundreds of thousands of distinct CDR3 sequences, 10% to 15% of which are singletons. This TCR was recovered from a man aged 25-40 years who received the YFV17D yellow fever vaccine. The sample in question was PBMCs, obtained on the day of the yellow fever booster vaccination.

The CDR3 loop is CASSLKSVEKIYNEQFF. For the CDR3, the DNA is TGTGCCAGCAGTTTAAAGAGTGTGGAGAAGATCTACAATGAGCAGTTCTTC. The chain joins TRBV7-3 to TRBJ2-1; D unclear. This CDR3 region has 17 residues. Germline V gene lookup returns CDR1 SGHTA and CDR2 FQGTGA.